The present T cell receptor (beta chain) was sequenced within a study of beta chain features in type 1 diabetes. Broader study findings: A moderate, significant TCRB CDR3 shortening appeared in type 1 diabetes across four CD4+ subsets. The naive, central memory and Treg TCRB repertoires of patients appeared to be more similar to one another than those of healthy donors.

Expressed TCRB transcripts were sequenced, since all the RNA that had been isolated was reverse transcribed. Clones were read by immunoSEQ multiplex PCR, and TCRdb kept only the in-frame ones, dropping some. The table records more than 550,000 clones, over 11% of them present only once. CDR1 and CDR2 from the germline V gene are SGDLS and YYNGEE. V shed 0 bases, J shed 3 bases, and the junction held 1 base outside the gene matches. This CDR3 has 14 residues. Via the markers CD45RO/CCR7/CD25/CD127/CD95/CD27, stem cell-like memory, regulatory, central memory and naive CD4+ cells were sorted. As to this clone: The target antigen is unknown.

The specimen sequenced was naive CD4+ T cells from blood. The rearrangement uses TRBV9 and TRBJ2-7; 9 bases are shared with TRBD2. This TCR came from a man in his late teens or twenties with type 1 diabetes. DNA for the CDR3: TGTGCCAGCAGCGTAGTAGCGGGGGACTACGAGCAGTACTTC. This translates into CASSVVAGDYEQYF.